Below, 17 T cell receptor beta chains from the same sample are listed, as sequenced in a study of shared clonotypes between healthy human individuals. The assay was immunoSEQ multiplex PCR, and TCRdb's table has in-frame clones only and misses some. The top ten clones hold more than 1.5% of a sample with about 2.1 million clones, 93% of them seen once. Naive-designated CD8 cells lacked CD45RO, were positively enriched for CCR7, and omitted terminally differentiated effector memory CD45RA+ cells. Sequenced material: naive CD8+ T cells from PBMCs. The origin of the receptors is a man aged 18 to 30 in good health. Some clones in this sample may be carry-over from other donors' samples.

In its sample, this clone was seen once. This chain links TRBV5-4 with TRBJ2-7, with TRBD1 identical over 7 bases. V lost 4 bases to trimming and J lost 2 bases; unmatched junction nucleotides: 3. The CDR3 covers 13 residues. Germline lookup yields CDR1 SGHNT and CDR2 YYREEE (reference sequence). The chain's CDR3 is CASSDGQAYEQYF. As DNA, the CDR3 is TGTGCCAGCAGCGACGGACAGGCCTACGAGCAGTACTTC.

A word on this clone: This sample includes further DNA sequences coding for the same CDR3. The chain combines TRBV20-1 with TRBJ2-3; D remains unclear. The length of the CDR3 is 11 residues. CDR1 and CDR2 (germline): DFQATT, SNEGSKA (reference sequence). Trimming stripped 3 bases from V and 5 bases from J, with 6 bases between. The CDR3: CSARGGDTQYF. The CDR3 DNA sequence: TGCAGTGCTAGGGGCGGAGATACGCAGTATTTT.

This clone occurred a few times. The V and J genes are TRBV29-1 and TRBJ2-2; tentatively, D is TRBD1 (7 bases). Germline assignment: CDR1 SQVTM and CDR2 ANQGSEA. V was cut by 7 bases and J by 2 bases, with 14 bases left in between. This CDR3 has 14 residues. CDR3 loop: CSGRGTENTGELFF. Here the CDR3 DNA reads TGCAGCGGTCGGGGGACAGAAAACACCGGGGAGCTGTTTTTT.

This chain links TRBV15 with TRBJ2-5; weak D call: TRBD2 (5 bases). The CDR3 has 14 residues. Germline V CDR1 and CDR2: LNHNV, YYDKDF (reference sequence). V lost 3 bases, J lost 1 base, and 9 bases lay in between. Here the CDR3 reads CATSSGRGQETQYF. DNA for the CDR3: TGTGCCACCAGCAGTGGACGGGGCCAAGAGACCCAGTACTTC.

This clone showed up just a few times. The chain carries TRBV27 and TRBJ2-2; 10 bases are a match to TRBD2. V dropped 5 bases and J dropped 3; count of bases not matched to a gene: 15. This CDR3 has 19 amino acids. Germline lookup yields CDR1 MNHEY and CDR2 SMNVEV (reference sequence). For the CDR3, the DNA is TGTGCCAGCAGTCCCTCCCCCCGGCTAGCGGGAGCAGACACCGGGGAGCTGTTTTTT. Protein sequence: CASSPSPRLAGADTGELFF.

In DNA, the CDR3 is TGTGCCAGTAGTTGGTCCCGCACCGGGCTAGCGGCCTACAATGAGCAGTTCTTC. This sequence encodes CASSWSRTGLAAYNEQFF. V is TRBV19 and J is TRBJ2-1, with TRBD2 matching over 7 bases. Trimming took 5 bases from V and 2 from J; bases not matched to a gene: 15. The CDR3 runs 18 residues. Germline values: CDR1 LNHDA, CDR2 SQIVND (reference sequence).

This chain links TRBV2 with TRBJ2-1; 9 nucleotides agree with TRBD2. With 5 bases clipped from V and 7 bases from J, the junction kept 18 bases outside the gene matches. The CDR3 extends over 18 amino acids. In germline, CDR1 is SNHLY, CDR2 FYNNEI. CDR3 nucleotides: TGTGCCAGCAGTACCCCCGGTGGGTCGCGGGAGGGCCGAAATGAGCAGTTCTTC. Translation gives CASSTPGGSREGRNEQFF.

The V call is TRBV4-1, the J call TRBJ2-5; 9 bases agree with TRBD1. The J call may be in error: the DNA end matches TRBJ2-7 better. CDR1 is MGHRA, CDR2 YSYEKL, per germline. CDR3 length: 15 amino acids. CDR3 residues: CASSPTGTGRYEQYF. In DNA, the CDR3 is TGCGCCAGCAGCCCGACCGGGACAGGGAGGTACGAGCAGTACTTC.

Note on this clone: Other DNA sequences from this sample encode an identical CDR3 as well. This sequence joins TRBV27 and TRBJ2-7; 9 nucleotides agree with TRBD1. The J segment lost 3 bases and the V segment lost 8 bases, leaving 5 bases of the junction unmatched. The CDR3 is 13 residues long. Germline loops: CDR1 MNHEY, CDR2 SMNVEV (reference sequence). CDR3 protein: CASSWTGDYEQYF. CDR3 nucleotides: TGTGCCAGCTCTTGGACAGGGGACTACGAGCAGTACTTC.

V and J are TRBV7-9 and TRBJ1-4, with D unclear. Germline CDR1 reads SEHNR; CDR2 reads FQNEAQ (reference sequence). Trimming pared 1 base from V and 0 bases from J, leaving 9 bases between. This CDR3 spans 16 amino acids. CDR3 region: CASSLDSVATNEKLFF. In DNA form, the CDR3 reads TGTGCCAGCAGCTTAGACAGTGTTGCAACTAATGAAAAACTGTTTTTT.

V and J are TRBV6-6 and TRBJ2-3; D is ambiguous. The CDR3 has 15 residues. V lost 2 bases and J lost 1, with 10 bases in between. Germline V gene sequence: CDR1 MNHNY, CDR2 SVGAGI (reference sequence). The DNA of the CDR3 is TGTGCCAGCAGTTACGGCGGTAGGGGCACAGATACGCAGTATTTT. It is translated as CASSYGGRGTDTQYF.

The genes are TRBV29-1 and TRBJ2-3; 14 nucleotides line up with TRBD2. CDR3 length: 18 amino acids. Germline loops: CDR1 SQVTM, CDR2 ANQGSEA. J lost 3 bases, V lost 3 bases, and 11 bases had no gene match. The CDR3 bases are TGCAGCGTTGATCACTTCGGGACTAGCGGGAGCAGTACAGATACGCAGTATTTT. Translating it yields CSVDHFGTSGSSTDTQYF.

The genes are TRBV30 and TRBJ2-7; 7 positions match TRBD1. J lost 2 bases, V lost 4 bases, and 11 bases had no gene match. The CDR3 runs to 15 residues. The germline V gene has CDR1 GTSNPN and CDR2 SVGIG (reference sequence). The CDR3 is CAWIYLRTGPYEQYF. DNA for the CDR3: TGTGCCTGGATCTATCTTAGGACAGGACCCTACGAGCAGTACTTC.

Written as DNA, the CDR3 is TGTGCCAGCAGCGGGAGAGGGGGTCCCTCCTACGAGCAGTACTTC. Protein sequence: CASSGRGGPSYEQYF. This chain joins TRBV5-4 and TRBJ2-7; TRBD1 is a possible D gene (6 bases). Germline V gene sequence: CDR1 SGHNT, CDR2 YYREEE (reference sequence). V dropped 4 bases and J dropped 0 bases, with 14 bases sitting between them. The CDR3 is made up of 15 amino acids.

The chain uses TRBV9 and TRBJ2-2; 13 positions match TRBD2. Trimming took 3 bases from V and 10 from J; bases not matched to a gene: 6. The CDR3 covers 15 residues. Germline CDR1 and CDR2: SGDLS and YYNGEE. Here the CDR3 reads CASSAGLAGVLELFF. In nucleotides, the CDR3 is TGTGCCAGCAGCGCCGGACTAGCGGGAGTGTTGGAGCTGTTTTTT.

Note on this clone: Germline is not matched at one junction end, which may reflect a read error. The chain links TRBV19 to TRBJ2-2; the D gene is possibly TRBD1 (6 bases). Germline V gene data show CDR1 as LNHDA and CDR2 as SQIVND (reference sequence). CDR3 length equals 13 residues. The CDR3 loop reads CASSQGNAGELFF. The DNA of the CDR3 is TGTGCCAGTAGTCAGGGGAACGCCGGGGAGCTGTTTTTT.

This rearrangement joins TRBV28 to TRBJ1-2, with D hard to call. CDR3 length: 15 amino acids. The germline CDR1 and CDR2 sequences are MDHEN and SYDVKM. Trimming removed 3 bases from V and 0 bases from J, with 11 bases in between. The CDR3 sequence is CASSLAGLANYGYTF. The CDR3 coding sequence is TGTGCCAGCAGTTTGGCAGGCTTAGCTAACTATGGCTACACCTTC.